These 32 T cell receptor beta chains originate from one sample sequenced in a study of CD8 T cells in ankylosing spondylitis. TCRdb reprocessed the 5' RACE reads via MiXCR and lists one record per CDR3 protein. The sample includes approximately 190,000 distinct CDR3 sequences, around 13% of them seen just once. Sequenced: blood, either unsorted or a sorted T cell fraction (not recorded which). The receptors originated from a female donor with ankylosing spondylitis or in good health (not recorded which).

This clonotype was observed at least ten times. The V gene is TRBV5-4, the J gene TRBJ2-5; weak D call: TRBD1 (6 bases). The CDR3 extends over 15 amino acids. Trimming took 4 bases from V and 4 from J, leaving 17 bases between them. Germline V gene lookup returns CDR1 SGHNT and CDR2 YYREEE (reference sequence). The CDR3 coding sequence is TGTGCCAGCAGCCATAAACAGGGTGGGGTAGAGACCCAGTACTTC. The encoded protein is CASSHKQGGVETQYF.

This clonotype was seen a handful of times. The chain joins TRBV7-9 to TRBJ2-4, with 10 bases lining up with TRBD1. This CDR3 contains 16 residues. Germline V gene sequence: CDR1 SEHNR, CDR2 FQNEAQ (reference sequence). V gave up 5 bases and J gave up 2 bases; unmatched junction bases: 6. CDR3 sequence (DNA): TGTGCCAGCAGCGCGACAGGGGGCGCGACCAAAAACATTCAGTACTTC. Protein sequence: CASSATGGATKNIQYF.

This clonotype was seen repeatedly, ten times or more. The chain joins TRBV20-1 to TRBJ1-5; 7 bases align to TRBD1. V shed 3 bases and J 4 bases; nucleotides not matched to a gene: 15. The CDR3 length is 17 residues. The germline V gene encodes CDR1 DFQATT and CDR2 SNEGSKA (reference sequence). The CDR3 sequence: CSARIGLYDRANQPQHF. CDR3 nucleotide sequence: TGCAGTGCTAGGATCGGCCTTTACGACAGGGCTAATCAGCCCCAGCATTTT.

The chain carries TRBV5-1 and TRBJ1-1, with TRBD1 matching 7 bases. Trimming cost V 4 bases and J 1 base; bases outside gene matches: 7. Germline V gives CDR1 SGHRS, CDR2 YFSETQ. CDR3 length: 15 amino acids. CDR3 sequence reads: CASSLVRTGNTEAFF. CDR3 DNA: TGCGCCAGCAGCCTGGTTCGGACAGGGAACACTGAAGCTTTCTTT.

This clonotype was counted at least ten times. This chain connects TRBV11-2 to TRBJ2-3, with TRBD2 identical over 7 bases. CDR1 and CDR2 from the germline V gene are SGHAT and FQNNGV. This CDR3 is built from 18 residues. V shed 2 bases, J shed 2 bases, and the junction held 13 bases outside the gene matches. The CDR3 DNA follows: TGTGCCAGCAGCTTAAACCCCCCAACGGGAGGACTCACAGATACGCAGTATTTT. The encoded protein is CASSLNPPTGGLTDTQYF.

This clonotype was seen at least ten times. This chain joins TRBV28 and TRBJ1-5, with TRBD1 identical over 9 bases. CDR1 is MDHEN and CDR2 is SYDVKM in the germline V gene. This CDR3 is 14 amino acids long. The J segment lost 7 bases and the V segment lost 4 bases, leaving 5 bases of the junction unmatched. The CDR3 spells CASSSTGGGQPQHF. In DNA form, the CDR3 reads TGTGCCAGCAGTTCTACAGGGGGCGGGCAGCCCCAGCATTTT.

For this clonotype: A much larger clone lies one base from this, so it may be a read error. Lacking the conserved final phenylalanine or tryptophan, this CDR3 likely reflects a read error. The chain combines TRBV7-2 with TRBJ1-1; 10 nucleotides align to TRBD1. The CDR3 consists of 16 residues. V was pared by 3 bases and J by 1 base, with 5 bases of the junction left unmatched. Germline-derived CDR1 and CDR2 are SGHTA and FQGNSA. The CDR3 sequence: CASSFDRGLGNTEAFS. The DNA of the CDR3 is TGTGCCAGCAGCTTTGACAGGGGGCTTGGGAACACTGAAGCTTTCTCT.

The J gene is TRBJ2-1, the V gene TRBV18, with 10 bases identical to TRBD2. Germline V gene sequence: CDR1 KGHSH, CDR2 LQKENI. The CDR3 has 16 amino acids. J was trimmed by 5 bases and V by 3 bases; bases with no gene match: 7. Here the CDR3 DNA reads TGTGCCAGCTCACCCCAAGCGGGAGGGTTAAACAATGAGCAGTTCTTC. Amino acids: CASSPQAGGLNNEQFF.

Many counts were recorded for this clonotype. The chain is built from TRBV29-1 and TRBJ1-2, with D unclear. The V and J ends lost 1 base and 3 bases respectively, with 6 bases between them. CDR1 SQVTM and CDR2 ANQGSEA come from the germline V gene. The CDR3 contains 12 residues. The CDR3 region has the DNA TGCAGCGTTGAAGGGGAGGACTATGGCTACACCTTC. Amino acids: CSVEGEDYGYTF.

As concerns this clonotype: This may be a read error, as it is one base from a much larger clone. This chain links TRBV24-1 with TRBJ2-1; D not resolved. Germline V gives CDR1 KGHDR, CDR2 SFDVKD. V was trimmed by 9 bases and J by 8 bases, leaving 13 bases between them. CDR3 length: 12 residues. CDR3 sequence (DNA): TGTGCCACCGCCGACGCCAACCATGAGCAGTTCTTC. It specifies CATADANHEQFF.

The table lists this clonotype with many counts. The chain couples TRBV6-1 to TRBJ1-5; D may be TRBD1 (5 bases). This CDR3 spans 15 amino acids. Germline assignment: CDR1 MNHNS and CDR2 SASEGT. V was cut by 7 bases and J by 0 bases, with 13 bases left in between. CDR3 in DNA: TGTGCCAGCACCGACCCAAGGGGTAGCAATCAGCCCCAGCATTTT. Translating gives CASTDPRGSNQPQHF.

In this sample, this clonotype turned up many times. The gene calls are TRBV12-3 or TRBV12-4 and TRBJ1-1, with D hard to call. The ends were cut back, 6 bases at V and 1 base at J, with 9 bases in the middle. This CDR3 has 13 amino acids. CDR3 sequence reads: CASSIRQNTEAFF. CDR3 DNA: TGTGCCAGCAGCATAAGACAGAACACTGAAGCTTTCTTT.

This clonotype was counted at least ten times. The DNA for the CDR3 is TGTGCCAGCAGTGAAGCGCTTCGGGCTGAAGCTTTCTTT. Protein product: CASSEALRAEAFF. The rearrangement links TRBV6-1 to TRBJ1-1; no definite D call. The V end was cut by 0 bases, the J end by 6 bases, with 8 bases between. The germline V gene has CDR1 MNHNS and CDR2 SASEGT. This CDR3 comprises 13 residues.

The chain carries TRBV7-9 and TRBJ1-1, with a weak D call TRBD1 (6 bases). V dropped 8 bases and J dropped 3 bases, with 25 bases sitting between them. The CDR3 runs 17 residues. Germline values: CDR1 SEHNR, CDR2 FQNEAQ (reference sequence). DNA for the CDR3: TGTGCCAGCGGAACAGCGGCGGGACACCTCACCCACACTGAAGCTTTCTTT. The encoded protein is CASGTAAGHLTHTEAFF.

This clonotype was recorded at least ten times. V is TRBV6-5 and J is TRBJ2-3; no reliable D call. The CDR3 is 15 residues long. V lost 0 bases, J lost 9 bases, and 16 bases lay in between. Germline loops: CDR1 MNHEY, CDR2 SVGAGI. CDR3 loop: CASSYSTAAPGTQYF. The CDR3 region has the DNA TGTGCCAGCAGTTACTCGACGGCCGCCCCCGGGACGCAGTATTTT.

This clonotype was detected ten times or more. The chain has TRBV5-1 and TRBJ2-2; D call uncertain. V was trimmed by 0 bases and J by 4 bases, leaving 4 bases between them. The CDR3 has 13 amino acids. The germline gives CDR1 SGHRS, CDR2 YFSETQ. CDR3 nucleotides: TGCGCCAGCAGCTTGGGTGCCACCGGGGAGCTGTTTTTT. It specifies CASSLGATGELFF. Full variable domain (remainder filled in from reference TRBV5-1 and TRBJ2-2): KAGVTQTPRYLIKTRGQQVTLSCSPISGHRSVSWYQQTPGQGLQFLFEYFSETQRNKGNFPGRFSGRQFSNSRSEMNVSTLELGDSALYLCASSLGATGELFFGEGSRLTVL.

Of note for this clonotype: A clone one base away is much larger, so this may be a read error. The V gene is TRBV20-1, the J gene TRBJ2-3, with a weak D call TRBD2 (5 bases). Germline CDR1 reads DFQATT; CDR2 reads SNEGSKA (reference sequence). The CDR3 is 12 residues long. CDR3 loop: CSTRDQADTQYF. The DNA of the CDR3 is TGCAGTACTAGAGACCAGGCAGATACGCAGTATTTT.

This clonotype was observed at least ten times. This sequence joins TRBV13 and TRBJ2-1; no clear D gene. This CDR3 is 13 amino acids long. With 1 base removed from V and 10 bases from J, the gap between germline ends came to 11 bases. Per the germline V gene, CDR1 is PRHDT and CDR2 is FYEKMQ (reference sequence). In nucleotides, the CDR3 is TGTGCCAGCAGCTTAGATCGCAGGACCGAGCAGTTCTTC. Translating it yields CASSLDRRTEQFF.

This clonotype was seen a handful of times. V usage is TRBV20-1 and J usage is TRBJ2-7, with 7 nucleotides matching TRBD2. The CDR3 spans 17 residues. V lost 2 bases, J lost 2 bases, and 15 bases stayed unmatched. Germline V gene lookup returns CDR1 DFQATT and CDR2 SNEGSKA (reference sequence). The CDR3 spells CSARTPIRGGSPYEQYF. CDR3 nucleotides: TGCAGTGCTAGAACACCCATTAGGGGAGGGAGCCCCTACGAGCAGTACTTC.

This clonotype occurred many times. The genes are TRBV5-5 and TRBJ2-3, with a tentative D call TRBD2 (6 bases). CDR1 is SGHKS, CDR2 YYEKEE, per germline (reference sequence). Trimming pared 4 bases from V and 2 bases from J, leaving 14 bases between. This CDR3 spans 15 amino acids. CDR3 in amino acids: CASSPVGDSTDTQYF. DNA for the CDR3: TGTGCCAGCAGCCCGGTGGGGGACTCCACAGATACGCAGTATTTT.

Worth noting for this clonotype: A junction end diverges from the germline sequence, so it may reflect a read error. V usage is TRBV7-2 and J usage is TRBJ1-4; 8 nucleotides match TRBD1. CDR3 length: 15 residues. Germline CDR1 SGHTA, CDR2 FQGNSA. CDR3 sequence (DNA): TGTGCCGGCAGCCCAGACAGGGGACGTCGTGAAAAACTGTTTTTT. Protein product: CAGSPDRGRREKLFF.

In this sample, this clonotype turned up a few times. The chain uses TRBV4-1 and TRBJ1-1; 9 nucleotides line up with TRBD1. Germline V gene sequence: CDR1 MGHRA, CDR2 YSYEKL. The V gene end was trimmed by 2 bases and the J gene end by 0 bases; junction bases not matched to a gene: 4. The CDR3 covers 16 residues. CDR3 in DNA: TGCGCCAGCAGCCAAAAGGACAGGGGTTTGAACACTGAAGCTTTCTTT. It is translated as CASSQKDRGLNTEAFF.

At least ten counts were recorded for this clonotype. This chain connects TRBV12-3 or TRBV12-4 to TRBJ2-2; D possibly corresponds to TRBD1 (5 bases). The CDR3 is 12 amino acids. Trimming shortened V by 4 bases and J by 7 bases, and 7 bases separated the two germline ends. CDR3 sequence (DNA): TGTGCCAGCAGTTCTCAGGGCGGGGAGCTGTTTTTT. Translating it yields CASSSQGGELFF.

There are many counts of this clonotype. As DNA, the CDR3 is TGCGCCAGCAGCTTGGACGGACAGGGAGGCGAGCAGTACTTC. It translates to CASSLDGQGGEQYF. This chain links TRBV5-1 with TRBJ2-7; 8 positions match TRBD1. The CDR3 contains 14 residues. Trimming at V came to 0 bases and at J to 6 bases, leaving 5 bases not matched to a gene. Germline CDR1 reads SGHRS; CDR2 reads YFSETQ.

Remarks on this clonotype: One end of the junction varies from germline; a read error may be responsible. The chain links TRBV29-1 to TRBJ2-2; TRBD1 is a possible D gene (6 bases). Germline values: CDR1 SQVTM, CDR2 ANQGSEA. CDR3 length equals 14 residues. The CDR3, as DNA: TGCAGCGTTGAACTGGGGGCGCTCACCGGGGAGCTGGTTTTT. Amino acids: CSVELGALTGELVF.

The chain couples TRBV12-5 to TRBJ1-5; no reliable D call. CDR3 length equals 14 residues. CDR1 is LGHNT, CDR2 FRNRAP, per germline. Trimming pared 8 bases from V and 3 bases from J, leaving 14 bases between. CDR3 region: CASSFPGFNQPQHF. The CDR3 nucleotides are TGTGCTAGTTCATTCCCGGGCTTCAATCAGCCCCAGCATTTT.

This clonotype was found many times. The chain joins TRBV3-1 to TRBJ1-2, with TRBD1 matching 9 bases. The CDR3 contains 15 residues. Germline V gene sequence: CDR1 LGHDT, CDR2 YNNKEL (reference sequence). Trimming cost V 2 bases and J 6 bases; bases outside gene matches: 7. DNA for the CDR3: TGTGCCAGCAGCCAAAACAGGGGGCAATGGGATGGCTACACCTTC. This translates into CASSQNRGQWDGYTF.

This clonotype was seen repeatedly, ten times or more. V and J are TRBV7-2 and TRBJ1-3, with D maybe TRBD1 (5 bases). The CDR3 consists of 16 residues. Trimming removed 6 bases from V and 4 bases from J, with 19 bases in between. Germline V lookup: CDR1 SGHTA, CDR2 FQGNSA. CDR3 DNA sequence: TGTGCCAGCAGGGGCTTAGGGACGGCCGGAGGAAACACCATATATTTT. Its translation: CASRGLGTAGGNTIYF.

The rearrangement uses TRBV4-1 and TRBJ2-1; D not resolved. CDR1 is MGHRA and CDR2 is YSYEKL in the germline V gene. Trimming took 4 bases from V and 1 from J, leaving 20 bases between them. The CDR3 contains 18 residues. CDR3 protein: CASSPPRLGVGSYNEQFF. The CDR3 DNA is TGCGCCAGCAGCCCACCTAGGTTAGGAGTAGGGTCCTACAATGAGCAGTTCTTC.

This clonotype was detected only a few times. The chain joins TRBV14 to TRBJ1-2; unclear D gene. Germline V CDR1 and CDR2: SGHDN, FVKESK. There are 13 residues in the CDR3. The V gene lost 4 bases and the J gene lost 3 bases, with 9 bases spanning the gap. CDR3 DNA sequence: TGTGCCAGCAGCCCCGGACGTTACTATGGCTACACCTTC. This sequence encodes CASSPGRYYGYTF.

This clonotype was detected ten times or more. This chain joins TRBV12-3 or TRBV12-4 and TRBJ2-3; D unclear. V lost 7 bases and J lost 6, with 5 bases in between. The CDR3 loop spans 10 amino acids. The CDR3 here is CASKDDTQYF. CDR3 nucleotides: TGTGCCAGCAAGGATGATACGCAGTATTTT.

This clonotype showed up many times. This rearrangement joins TRBV5-1 to TRBJ1-2; D remains unclear. This CDR3 comprises 15 residues. Germline lookup yields CDR1 SGHRS and CDR2 YFSETQ. V lost 0 bases to trimming and J lost 0 bases, with 9 bases between them. CDR3 sequence: CASSLDYRSNYGYTF. As DNA, the CDR3 is TGCGCCAGCAGCTTGGATTACCGTTCTAACTATGGCTACACCTTC.